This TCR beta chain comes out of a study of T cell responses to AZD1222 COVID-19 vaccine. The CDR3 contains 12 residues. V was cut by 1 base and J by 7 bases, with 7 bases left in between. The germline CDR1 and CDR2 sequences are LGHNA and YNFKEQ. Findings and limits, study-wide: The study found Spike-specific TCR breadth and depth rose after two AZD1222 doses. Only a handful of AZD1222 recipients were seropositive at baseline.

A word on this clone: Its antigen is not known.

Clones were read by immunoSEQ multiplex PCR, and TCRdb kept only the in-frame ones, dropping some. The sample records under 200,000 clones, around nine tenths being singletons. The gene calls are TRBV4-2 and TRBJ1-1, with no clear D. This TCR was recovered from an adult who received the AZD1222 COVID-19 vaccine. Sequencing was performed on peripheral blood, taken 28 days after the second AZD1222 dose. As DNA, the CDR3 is TGTGCCAGCAGCCAAGTTGGCGGTGAAGCTTTCTTT. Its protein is CASSQVGGEAFF.